A single sample gave rise to the 21 T cell receptor beta chains below, sequenced in a study of T cells in Graves' hyperthyroidism and ophthalmopathy. Using RNA transcripts as the source, TCR beta CDR3 regions were amplified. The HTBI set primed first-round TCR CDR3 RT-PCR. TCRdb reprocessed the multiplex PCR reads with MiXCR, giving one entry per CDR3 protein. The sample has around 300,000 distinct CDR3 sequences, roughly 14% seen once. Sample: blood. The source of these receptors is a woman under 40 with Graves' hyperthyroidism that later progressed to Graves' ophthalmopathy.

In the case of this clonotype: One end of the junction does not line up with germline, which may come from a read error. The genes are TRBV5-6 and TRBJ2-4, with D tentatively TRBD2 (5 bases). CDR3 length: 16 amino acids. Per the germline V gene, CDR1 is SGHDT and CDR2 is YYEEEE. The CDR3 region has the DNA TGTGCCAGCAAAGAGCAAGGAGGCAGTGCCAAAAAAATTCAGTACTTC. As protein: CASKEQGGSAKKIQYF.

This chain connects TRBV15 to TRBJ1-4; perhaps TRBD1 as D (6 bases). Germline CDR1 is LNHNV and CDR2 is YYDKDF (reference sequence). The CDR3 spans 15 residues. V lost 7 bases and J 1 base, leaving 13 bases between the germline ends. In DNA form, the CDR3 reads TGTGCCACCAAAAAGACAGGAATAACTAATGAAAAACTGTTTTTT. It translates to CATKKTGITNEKLFF.

In its sample, this clonotype was seen many times. The chain combines TRBV18 with TRBJ2-7; possible D gene TRBD1, 6 bases. Per the germline V gene, CDR1 is KGHSH and CDR2 is LQKENI. With 4 bases removed from V and 0 bases from J, the gap between germline ends came to 10 bases. This CDR3 is 14 amino acids long. The CDR3 protein is CASSRTDSSYEQYF. DNA of the CDR3: TGTGCCAGCTCACGGACGGACAGCTCCTACGAGCAGTACTTC. Supplemented by reference TRBV18 and TRBJ2-7, the full variable domain reads NAGVMQNPRHLVRRRGQEARLRCSPMKGHSHVYWYRQLPEEGLKFMVYLQKENIIDESGMPKERFSAEFPKEGPSILRIQQVVRGDSAAYFCASSRTDSSYEQYFGPGTRLTVT.

This clonotype was detected ten times or more. The J gene is TRBJ2-2, the V gene TRBV7-9, with TRBD1 identical over 8 bases. Germline V CDR1 and CDR2: SEHNR, FQNEAQ (reference sequence). After removal of 5 bases from V and 3 bases from J, the junction contained 8 bases not matched to a gene. The CDR3 has 16 amino acids. In DNA form, the CDR3 reads TGTGCCAGCAGCACATTCTCGACAGGGGACACCGGGGAGCTGTTTTTT. Translated: CASSTFSTGDTGELFF.

The gene calls are TRBV5-1 and TRBJ2-6, with D hard to call. Germline V lookup: CDR1 SGHRS, CDR2 YFSETQ. This CDR3 contains 17 residues. The V and J ends lost 4 bases and 0 bases respectively, with 14 bases between them. The CDR3 reads CASSPLVGNSGANVLTF. Written as DNA, the CDR3 is TGCGCCAGCAGCCCCCTGGTTGGAAACTCTGGGGCCAACGTCCTGACTTTC.

The genes are TRBV6-1 and TRBJ2-2; possibly TRBD2 for D (6 bases). Germline V lookup: CDR1 MNHNS, CDR2 SASEGT. V shed 7 bases and J shed 4 bases, with 19 bases lying between them. The CDR3 contains 16 residues. CDR3: CASIDTGRGATGELFF. The DNA for the CDR3 is TGTGCCAGCATAGATACCGGGAGAGGGGCCACCGGGGAGCTGTTTTTT.

This clonotype was detected ten times or more. This chain joins TRBV18 and TRBJ2-5; TRBD2 might be the D (6 bases). V dropped 6 bases and J dropped 3 bases, with 17 bases sitting between them. Looked up from germline, CDR1 is KGHSH and CDR2 is LQKENI. This CDR3 comprises 15 residues. CDR3 sequence (DNA): TGTGCCAGCTCCCTACCCGGCGCGGGGAAAGAGACCCAGTACTTC. The encoded protein is CASSLPGAGKETQYF.

This clonotype was counted at least ten times. The V and J genes are TRBV28 and TRBJ1-2, with 8 bases that match TRBD1. Germline V lookup: CDR1 MDHEN, CDR2 SYDVKM. Trimming took 4 bases from V and 2 from J; bases not matched to a gene: 6. This CDR3 comprises 15 residues. CDR3 protein: CASSWGQVSNYGYTF. CDR3 DNA sequence: TGTGCCAGCAGTTGGGGACAGGTTTCCAACTATGGCTACACCTTC.

The rearrangement links TRBV5-4 to TRBJ2-5; 7 bases are shared with TRBD1. The CDR3 spans 14 residues. CDR1 SGHNT and CDR2 YYREEE come from the germline V gene (reference sequence). V lost 5 bases, J lost 5 bases, and 9 bases stayed unmatched. The CDR3 sequence: CASRRAVQGETQYF. The CDR3, as DNA: TGTGCCAGCAGGAGAGCGGTACAGGGGGAGACCCAGTACTTC.

The genes are TRBV9 and TRBJ1-2, with D perhaps matching TRBD1 (6 bases). The V and J ends lost 0 bases and 3 bases respectively, with 6 bases between them. There are 13 residues in the CDR3. Germline V gives CDR1 SGDLS, CDR2 YYNGEE. The CDR3 DNA sequence: TGTGCCAGCAGCGTAGACAGGGACTATGGCTACACCTTC. Encoded protein: CASSVDRDYGYTF.

At least ten counts were recorded for this clonotype. A junction boundary mismatches the germline segment, possibly from a read error. The V gene is TRBV27, the J gene TRBJ2-5, with 7 bases lining up with TRBD1. This CDR3 comprises 16 residues. CDR1 and CDR2 (germline): MNHEY, SMNVEV (reference sequence). CDR3 sequence: CASSFHGTADQGTQYF. The DNA of the CDR3 is TGTGCCAGCAGTTTCCATGGGACAGCCGATCAAGGGACCCAGTACTTC.

This clonotype was found many times. The DNA for the CDR3 is TGTGCCAGCAGTTACGGTGAAGGGCCGGCGGCTAATGAAAAACTGTTTTTT. Its protein product is CASSYGEGPAANEKLFF. The chain carries TRBV6-2 or TRBV6-3 and TRBJ1-4; unclear D gene. The germline CDR1 and CDR2 sequences are MNHEY and SVGEGT. V gave up 2 bases and J gave up 3 bases, with 16 bases separating them. The CDR3 totals 17 residues.

This clonotype was seen at least ten times. The J gene is TRBJ2-1, the V gene TRBV24-1, with D maybe TRBD2 (6 bases). The CDR3 loop spans 16 amino acids. Trimming left V 1 base short and J 6 bases short, with 15 bases between. Germline CDR1 and CDR2: KGHDR and SFDVKD. The DNA of the CDR3 is TGTGCCACCAGTGATTTTTCGGGAGTATACGGCAATGAGCAGTTCTTC. Amino acid sequence: CATSDFSGVYGNEQFF.

This clonotype was observed many times. This chain connects TRBV18 to TRBJ1-5; D unresolved. CDR3 size: 15 residues. Germline loops: CDR1 KGHSH, CDR2 LQKENI. V was cut by 3 bases and J by 7 bases, with 16 bases left in between. In nucleotides, the CDR3 is TGTGCCAGCTCACCGTTGGTAAGGCGGAGGCAGCCCCAGCATTTT. Amino acid sequence: CASSPLVRRRQPQHF. The full variable domain, with the rest looked up from reference TRBV18 and TRBJ1-5, is NAGVMQNPRHLVRRRGQEARLRCSPMKGHSHVYWYRQLPEEGLKFMVYLQKENIIDESGMPKERFSAEFPKEGPSILRIQQVVRGDSAAYFCASSPLVRRRQPQHFGDGTRLSIL.

This clonotype showed up just a few times. The genes are TRBV20-1 and TRBJ2-7; TRBD2 matches at 14 bases. This CDR3 is built from 16 residues. After removal of 1 base from V and 5 bases from J, the junction contained 7 bases not matched to a gene. CDR1 is DFQATT and CDR2 is SNEGSKA in the germline V gene (reference sequence). CDR3 nucleotide sequence: TGCAGTGCTAGAGCCGGTGGGACTAGCGGGAGTGACGAGCAGTACTTC. Amino acids: CSARAGGTSGSDEQYF.

This clonotype was counted between two and nine times. The CDR3 sequence is CASSGETTGYGYTF. Here the CDR3 DNA reads TGTGCCAGCAGCGGAGAGACAACGGGATATGGCTACACCTTC. This chain links TRBV9 with TRBJ1-2; no definite D call. Germline V CDR1 and CDR2: SGDLS, YYNGEE. The CDR3 sequence is 14 residues long. Trimming shortened V by 3 bases and J by 5 bases, and 14 bases separated the two germline ends. Full variable domain (outside the CDR3, taken from reference TRBV9 and TRBJ1-2): DSGVTQTPKHLITATGQRVTLRCSPRSGDLSVYWYQQSLDQGLQFLIQYYNGEERAKGNILERFSAQQFPDLHSELNLSSLELGDSALYFCASSGETTGYGYTFGSGTRLTVV.

This clonotype has only a few counts. The gene calls are TRBV6-1 and TRBJ1-6; D call uncertain. The V gene's germline CDR1 is MNHNS and CDR2 SASEGT. V was clipped by 1 base and J by 10 bases, with 8 bases between them. This CDR3 has 13 amino acids. CDR3 sequence reads: CASSEEPGSPLHF. The DNA for the CDR3 is TGTGCCAGCAGTGAAGAACCCGGATCACCCCTCCACTTT.

This clonotype appeared a few times. The chain uses TRBV11-3 and TRBJ2-1, with TRBD2 matching over 8 bases. The V segment lost 2 bases and the J segment 9 bases; nucleotides outside the gene matches: 6. Germline V gene sequence: CDR1 SGHNT, CDR2 YENEEA. This CDR3 has 14 residues. The CDR3 reads CASSLTSGDSEQFF. CDR3 sequence (DNA): TGTGCCAGCAGCTTAACTAGCGGAGATAGTGAGCAGTTCTTC.

The J gene is TRBJ2-7, the V gene TRBV6-1; 12 bases align to TRBD2. J gave up 6 bases and V 6 bases, and 3 bases lay outside the gene matches. The V gene's germline CDR1 is MNHNS and CDR2 SASEGT. This CDR3 comprises 13 residues. CDR3 DNA: TGTGCCAGCAGACTAGCGGGGGGATCCGAGCAGTACTTC. Residues: CASRLAGGSEQYF.

This clonotype was observed many times. This chain links TRBV27 with TRBJ1-1; D perhaps matches TRBD1 (5 bases). Germline CDR1 MNHEY, CDR2 SMNVEV (reference sequence). Trimming shortened V by 11 bases and J by 3 bases, and 25 bases separated the two germline ends. The CDR3 has 16 residues. The CDR3 sequence is CARGGNGHRQDTEAFF. For the CDR3, the DNA is TGTGCCCGCGGGGGGAACGGCCACCGCCAGGACACTGAAGCTTTCTTT.

This clonotype occurred many times. The rearrangement links TRBV6-2 or TRBV6-3 to TRBJ2-2; 9 positions match TRBD1. This CDR3 is 14 amino acids long. J lost 4 bases, V lost 7 bases, and 4 bases had no gene match. The germline gives CDR1 MNHEY, CDR2 SVGEGT. Written as DNA, the CDR3 is TGTGCCAGCACCAGACAGGGGGGCACCGGGGAGCTGTTTTTT. Protein sequence: CASTRQGGTGELFF.